The 5 T cell receptor beta chains presented below share a single source sample, sequenced in a study of Graves' ophthalmopathy and Graves' hyperthyroidism. Amplified TCR beta CDR3 regions were obtained using RNA transcripts as template. Investigators did first-round RT-PCR with HTBI primers, then second-round multiplex PCR. Each CDR3 protein gets one entry after TCRdb re-called the multiplex PCR reads with MiXCR. The sample gives about 640,000 distinct CDR3 sequences, over 40% of which show up once; over 2.5% is in the top ten. The source material was peripheral blood. These receptors were collected from an adult man with Graves' ophthalmopathy.

The table lists this clonotype with many counts. This rearrangement joins TRBV5-1 to TRBJ2-5; TRBD2 matches 8 bases. The CDR3 runs 17 residues. Germline CDR1 is SGHRS and CDR2 is YFSETQ. Trimming at V came to 0 bases and at J to 4 bases, leaving 11 bases not matched to a gene. CDR3 sequence: CASSLERGMFYVETQYF. The CDR3 bases are TGCGCCAGCAGCTTGGAGCGGGGGATGTTCTACGTAGAGACCCAGTACTTC.

This clonotype showed up many times. The CDR3: CASSSGLKNTEAFF. In DNA, the CDR3 is TGTGCCAGCAGCTCTGGACTTAAGAACACTGAAGCTTTCTTT. V gene TRBV5-8 combines with J gene TRBJ1-1, with unresolved D. V was clipped by 3 bases and J by 1 base, with 10 bases between them. The CDR3 runs 14 residues. Germline V CDR1 and CDR2: SGHTS, YDEGEE. The full variable domain, completed using reference TRBV5-8 and TRBJ1-1, is EAGVTQSPTHLIKTRGQQATLRCSPISGHTSVYWYQQALGLGLQFLLWYDEGEERNRGNFPPRFSGRQFPNYSSELNVNALELEDSALYLCASSSGLKNTEAFFGQGTRLTVV.

This clonotype showed up just once. A read error is possible here, since a much larger clone lies one base away. The CDR3 loop is CASTMDMKNTMNTETFF. The CDR3 DNA reads TGTGCCAGCACCATGGACATGAAGAACACCATGAACACTGAAACTTTCTTT. V gene TRBV2 combines with J gene TRBJ1-1; a weak D match, TRBD1 (5 bases). The germline V gene encodes CDR1 SNHLY and CDR2 FYNNEI. The CDR3 has 17 amino acids.

The chain uses TRBV5-6 and TRBJ1-5; TRBD1 might be the D (5 bases). The CDR3 contains 14 residues. Germline CDR1 SGHDT, CDR2 YYEEEE. Trimming removed 2 bases from V and 4 bases from J, with 10 bases in between. The CDR3 DNA sequence: TGTGCCAGCAGCTTTGTGCAGGGAAATCAGCCCCAGCATTTT. Protein product: CASSFVQGNQPQHF.

Notes on this clonotype: One base away lies a much larger clone, so this may be a sequencing read error. This chain links TRBV24-1 with TRBJ1-2; D is possibly TRBD1 (6 bases). CDR1 is KGHDR and CDR2 is SFDVKD in the germline V gene. V was shortened by 4 bases and J by 9 bases, with 11 bases between the two germline ends. The CDR3 extends over 12 amino acids. CDR3 sequence reads: CATSEGGLSYTF. CDR3 coding DNA: TGTGCCACCAGTGAAGGGGGTTTGAGCTACACCTTC.